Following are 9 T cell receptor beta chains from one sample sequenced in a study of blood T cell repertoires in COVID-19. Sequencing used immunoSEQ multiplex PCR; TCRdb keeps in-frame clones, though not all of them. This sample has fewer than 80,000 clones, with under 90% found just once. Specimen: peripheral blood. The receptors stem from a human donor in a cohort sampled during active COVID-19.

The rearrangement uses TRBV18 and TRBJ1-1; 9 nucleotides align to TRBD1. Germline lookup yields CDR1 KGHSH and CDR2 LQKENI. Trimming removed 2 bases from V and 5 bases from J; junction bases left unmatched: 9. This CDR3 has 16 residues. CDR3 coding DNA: TGTGCCAGCTCACCAAAATCGGGGACAGGGCAGACTGAAGCTTTCTTT. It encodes CASSPKSGTGQTEAFF. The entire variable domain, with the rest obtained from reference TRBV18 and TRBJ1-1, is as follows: NAGVMQNPRHLVRRRGQEARLRCSPMKGHSHVYWYRQLPEEGLKFMVYLQKENIIDESGMPKERFSAEFPKEGPSILRIQQVVRGDSAAYFCASSPKSGTGQTEAFFGQGTRLTVV.

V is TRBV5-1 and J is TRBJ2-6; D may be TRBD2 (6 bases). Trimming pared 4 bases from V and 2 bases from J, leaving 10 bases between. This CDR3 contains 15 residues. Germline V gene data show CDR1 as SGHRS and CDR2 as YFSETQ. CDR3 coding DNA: TGCGCCAGCAGCGGGCGGGGTCCTGGGGCCAACGTCCTGACTTTC. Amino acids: CASSGRGPGANVLTF.

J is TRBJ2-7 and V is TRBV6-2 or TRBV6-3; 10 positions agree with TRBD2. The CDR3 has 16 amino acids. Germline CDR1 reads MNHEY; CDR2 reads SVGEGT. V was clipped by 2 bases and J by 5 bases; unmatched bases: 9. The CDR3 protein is CASSYPGTSVLNEQYF. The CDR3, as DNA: TGTGCCAGCAGTTACCCAGGGACTAGCGTCCTCAACGAGCAGTACTTC.

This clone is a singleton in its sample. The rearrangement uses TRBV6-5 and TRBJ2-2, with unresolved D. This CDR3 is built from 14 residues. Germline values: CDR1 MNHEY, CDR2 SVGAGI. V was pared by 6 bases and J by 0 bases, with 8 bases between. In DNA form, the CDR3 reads TGTGCCAGCAGACGACTCCCGAACACCGGGGAGCTGTTTTTT. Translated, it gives CASRRLPNTGELFF.

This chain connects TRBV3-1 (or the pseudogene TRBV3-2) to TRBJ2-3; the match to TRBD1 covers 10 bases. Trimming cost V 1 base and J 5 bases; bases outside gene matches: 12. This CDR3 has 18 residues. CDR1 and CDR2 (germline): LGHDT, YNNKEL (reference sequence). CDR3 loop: CASSQARTGGTREDTQYF. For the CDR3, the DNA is TGTGCCAGCAGCCAAGCAAGGACAGGGGGTACCCGTGAAGATACGCAGTATTTT.

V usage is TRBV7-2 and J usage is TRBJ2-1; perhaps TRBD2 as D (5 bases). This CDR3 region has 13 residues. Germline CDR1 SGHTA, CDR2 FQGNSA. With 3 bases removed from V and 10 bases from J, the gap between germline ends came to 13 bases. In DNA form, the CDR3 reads TGTGCCAGCAGCTTCACTAGTGTCGGCGAGCAGTTCTTC. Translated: CASSFTSVGEQFF.

The CDR3 coding sequence is TGCGCCAGCAGCCCGGAAGACGGGGGTATAAACAATGAGCAGTTCTTC. The encoded protein is CASSPEDGGINNEQFF. This rearrangement joins TRBV5-1 to TRBJ2-1; D may be TRBD2 (6 bases). The CDR3 length is 16 residues. Germline V gene sequence: CDR1 SGHRS, CDR2 YFSETQ. V lost 4 bases, J lost 5 bases, and 19 bases lay in between.

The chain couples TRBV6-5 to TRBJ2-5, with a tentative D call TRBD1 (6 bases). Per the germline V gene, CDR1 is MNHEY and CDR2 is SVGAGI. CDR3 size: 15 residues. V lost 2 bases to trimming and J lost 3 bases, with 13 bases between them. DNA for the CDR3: TGTGCCAGCAGTTACGGGGGCGAAACCAAAGAGACCCAGTACTTC. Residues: CASSYGGETKETQYF.

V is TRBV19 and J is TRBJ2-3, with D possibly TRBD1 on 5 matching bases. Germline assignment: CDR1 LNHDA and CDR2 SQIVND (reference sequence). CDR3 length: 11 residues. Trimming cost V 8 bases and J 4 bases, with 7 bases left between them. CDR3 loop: CASRQSDTQYF. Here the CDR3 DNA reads TGTGCCAGTCGACAGTCAGATACGCAGTATTTT.